Listed here are 2 T cell receptor beta chains from one sample, sequenced in a study of blood T cell repertoires in COVID-19. Repertoires were generated with immunoSEQ multiplex PCR, while TCRdb's copy carries only in-frame clones and drops some. The sample lists approximately 180,000 clones, roughly 84% occurring once. Sequencing was done on a sample of peripheral blood. These receptors originate from a person aged 65-85 years with COVID-19, enrolled during active disease.

The chain joins TRBV30 to TRBJ1-5, with D possibly TRBD1 on 5 matching bases. Trimming pared 3 bases from V and 0 bases from J, leaving 12 bases between. From germline, CDR1 is GTSNPN and CDR2 SVGIG (reference sequence). The CDR3 is made up of 15 amino acids. CDR3 nucleotide sequence: TGTGCCTGGAGGGAACGGGGGTATAGCAATCAGCCCCAGCATTTT. This codes for CAWRERGYSNQPQHF. Full variable domain (missing parts from reference TRBV30 and TRBJ1-5): SQTIHQWPATLVQPVGSPLSLECTVEGTSNPNLYWYRQAAGRGLQLLFYSVGIGQISSEVPQNLSASRPQDRQFILSSKKLLLSDSGFYLCAWRERGYSNQPQHFGDGTRLSIL.

The CDR3 protein is CASSVSQGEGTQYF. The CDR3 nucleotides read TGTGCCAGCAGCGTAAGCCAGGGGGAAGGGACCCAGTACTTC. The V gene is TRBV9, the J gene TRBJ2-5; 7 nucleotides match TRBD1. Looked up from germline, CDR1 is SGDLS and CDR2 is YYNGEE. The CDR3 is 14 residues long. The trim removed 1 base at V and 7 bases at J, leaving 7 bases unmatched.